This TCR beta chain was recovered during a study of blood T cell repertoires in COVID-19 (dated by TCRdb to 2018 to 2021). Describing the broader study: Collaborator samples came from the United States, Italy and Spain and covered acute and convalescent phases of COVID-19. The prospective study material was composed of cDNA or gDNA derived from T cells, B-cell-depleted T cells, or PBMCs. The dataset comprised deeply sampled blood TCRbeta repertoires from subjects exposed to, actively infected with, or recovered from COVID-19. The repertoires were made available in a free public database intended to serve as a resource for research on the immune response to SARS-CoV-2. The samples were drawn from the first 160 participants of the ongoing ImmuneRACE study and from 1,254 subjects provided by 6 global collaborators. Sample metadata almost always included a de-identified subject ID, COVID-19 status, age in years and sex. Where available, HLA class I and class II types were taken from metadata supplied by the sample provider and were not determined by assay-based typing. The full study reports these points: The amount of clinical and demographic metadata varied by source and participant and was provided uncurated.

The collaborating institutions used their own protocols to collect whole blood in K2EDTA tubes. Collaborator samples were shipped for TCRbeta analysis as frozen whole blood, isolated PBMCs, or DNA extracted from either sample type. Trimming accounts for 6 bases at V and 8 bases at J, while the number of junction bases matched to no gene is 8. The germline V gene specifies KGHSH as CDR1 and LQKENI as CDR2. The CDR3, from cysteine to phenylalanine, totals 13 residues. This entry keeps only the CDR3 DNA: 39 bases, framed from base 1. Note on this clone: Its antigen is unknown. Base-call qualities are not available, and no considerably larger clone is one nucleotide away.

TCRbeta CDR3 regions were amplified from genomic DNA by means of the immunoSEQ Assay, a bias-controlled multiplex PCR. The authors' analysis ran thus. The number of nucleated cells in each sample was estimated by amplification of reference gene primers within the assay. To quantify the absolute abundance of each unique TCRbeta CDR3 rearrangement, sequence reads were collapsed and filtered. For each sample, productive Simpson clonality was calculated as the square root of Simpson's diversity index over productive rearrangements. This immuneACCESS table, as held by TCRdb, lists in-frame sequences with V and J called but not all clones. Of the missing ones, under half trace to an unresolved V gene in checked studies; the others have no known cause. V and J calls plus clone size are reproduced from that table; the DNA served to infer D and trimming. The sample table contains some 67,000 clones; only one count was recorded for approximately 90% of them. Of the sample, 5% to 6.5% falls within the top ten clones.

The source is a woman aged 18-30 years with acute or convalescent COVID-19. The chain couples TRBV18 to TRBJ1-2; 8 middle bases align to TRBD1. Sequenced input: peripheral blood. The DNA reads TGTGCCAGCTCGCCTGGACAGGGAGGAGGCTACACCTTC. It codes for CASSPGQGGGYTF.